This TCR beta chain is drawn from a study of T cell responses to AZD1222 COVID-19 vaccine. Method: immunoSEQ multiplex PCR; TCRdb's copy keeps in-frame clones and lacks some. The sample gives around 100,000 clones, roughly four fifths of which show up once; around 9.9% is in the top ten. This TCR came from an adult in good health. The sequences come from peripheral blood, collected on day 0 of AZD1222 vaccination.

CDR3 in amino acids: CASSVMGLPSTDTQYF. CDR3 bases: TGTGCCAGCAGCGTTATGGGACTACCAAGCACAGATACGCAGTATTTT. The chain couples TRBV9 to TRBJ2-3; 7 bases are shared with TRBD2. V lost 2 bases and J lost 0; bases outside the gene matches: 6. This CDR3 region has 16 residues. Germline V gene data show CDR1 as SGDLS and CDR2 as YYNGEE.